This T cell receptor (beta chain) was retrieved from a study of T-cell memory formation after mild COVID-19. UMIs and sample barcodes were carried by the TCR alpha and TCR beta cDNA libraries that 5'RACE produced using constant-segment primers. TCRdb independently ran MiXCR on the 5' RACE reads; one entry per CDR3 protein. The sample holds under 35,000 distinct CDR3 sequences, roughly 20% seen once. Study-level results: Prior to infection, memory already included some responding clones, suggesting cross-reactive memory joined.

Trimming removed 1 base from V and 8 bases from J, with 9 bases in between. Germline CDR1 and CDR2: MGHRA and YSYEKL. CDR3 length: 13 residues. Worth noting for this clonotype: Its antigen is as yet unknown.

Sequencing input: PBMCs or a T cell subset sorted from them (not recorded which). This sequence originates from an adult who had mild COVID-19 (a few samples of this study predate the infection). Cell type and time point are not known. This chain uses TRBV4-1 with TRBJ2-1; D is unclear. CDR3 loop: CASSQVEGYEQFF. The DNA for the CDR3 is TGCGCCAGCAGCCAAGTGGAAGGTTATGAGCAGTTCTTC.